This T cell receptor beta chain was captured by sequencing in a study of OX40 agonist ivuxolimab in advanced cancers. At the level of the whole study: Ivuxolimab was a fully human IgG2 agonistic monoclonal antibody targeting the costimulatory receptor OX40 (CD134). Intravenous ivuxolimab was administered to patients every 2 weeks at six dose levels: 0.01, 0.1, 0.3, 1.5, 3 and 10 mg/kg. Among the roughly 54 dose-escalation patients, around 19 had hepatocellular carcinoma, approximately 15 melanoma, 9 renal cell carcinoma and 9 head and neck cancer. In the dose-escalation cohort, roughly 80% of patients were male, and the mean age was around 60 years, with a range of about 23 to 85. Prior anti-PD-1, anti-PD-L1 or anti-CTLA-4 therapy was permitted, and checkpoint inhibitors had been received by roughly two fifths of dose-escalation patients. Three dose-escalation patients achieved partial responses, one with hepatocellular carcinoma and two with cutaneous melanoma. The purpose of peripheral TCRbeta sequencing was to test whether ivuxolimab changed TCR sequence diversity and led to clonal T-cell expansion. The monotherapy dose-escalation portion (N of about 50 patients) of the phase I ivuxolimab trial is reported in the paper. The investigation overall reported the following: After ivuxolimab, more expanded clones were found on average in CD8+ T cells than in CD4+ T cells. Low levels of normalized T-cell clonal expansion were also shown by some nonresponding patients. At doses of 0.1 to 3.0 mg/kg, clonal expansion of both CD4+ and CD8+ blood T cells was observed from baseline to week 6. Antigen specificity was not determined for the clonally expanded peripheral T cells. In the 0.1-3.0 mg/kg groups, partial responders had among the lowest normalized peripheral clonal expansion, particularly in CD8+ T cells.

The trial excluded patients who had a history of autoimmune disease or were on systemic immunosuppression. Peripheral blood for TCR sequencing was drawn from every dose cohort at baseline, at cycle 4 day 1 and at cycle 7 day 1. The samples were taken from a phase I, first-in-human, multicenter, open-label dose-escalation trial of ivuxolimab. Adults with locally advanced or metastatic head and neck squamous cell, hepatocellular, melanoma or renal cell carcinoma were enrolled in the trial. CD4+ and CD8+ T cells were sorted separately from peripheral blood before TCR sequencing. A remark on this clone: Its binding antigen is unknown. One base away there is no much larger clone; base qualities are not given.

At the junction V is shortened by 5 bases and J by 4 bases; bases outside the gene matches: 4. According to the germline V gene (reference sequence), CDR1 reads PRHDT and CDR2 reads FYEKMQ. The CDR3 runs 13 residues from the cysteine to the phenylalanine. Left in the record is the CDR3 DNA by itself, 39 bases read in frame from the first base. Genomic DNA was extracted from sorted cells for sequencing of the TCRbeta CDR3 region. TCRbeta CDR3 regions were sequenced using the immunoSEQ Assay. TCRdb took over this immuneACCESS table, retaining in-frame rearrangements with V and J assigned. Such tables are incomplete; in checked studies, under half of the missing clones stem from an unresolved V gene, and the remainder is unexplained. The sample table holds about 61,000 clones, of which 70% to 90% were seen once. The top ten clonotypes cover 0.3% to 0.35% of the sample.

This specimen consisted of CD4+ or CD8+ T cells sorted from blood, obtained in a trial of the OX40 agonist ivuxolimab. Recombination joined TRBV13 with TRBJ2-5, with 7 bases matching TRBD1. The sequence was obtained from an adult with an advanced solid tumor such as melanoma, head and neck, liver or kidney cancer. CDR3 reads: CASSRTGTETQYF. The bases are TGTGCCAGCAGCCGGACAGGAACAGAGACCCAGTACTTC.